This T cell receptor (beta chain) derives from a study of shared clonotypes between healthy human individuals. Across the study: Two female and a few male donors aged 18 to 49 were enrolled.

Worth noting for this clone: Its antigen is unknown.

Germline V gives CDR1 MGHRA, CDR2 YSYEKL. The CDR3 runs 19 residues. With 0 bases clipped from V and 3 bases from J, the junction kept 15 bases outside the gene matches. Study-wide results and caveats: Roughly 5.3% of naive CD4 clonotypes were common to a handful of donors. The authors sampled blood alone, and tissue repertoires likely differ.

From CD4+ cells came CD45RA+ naive and CD45RA-negative memory subsets. Using immunoSEQ multiplex PCR, the repertoire was profiled, and TCRdb retains in-frame clones only, with some absent. The table includes around 700,000 clones, around 72% detected once. The V and J genes are TRBV4-1 and TRBJ2-3, with 7 nucleotides matching TRBD2. The TCR originated in a woman in her twenties or thirties in good health. The sample comprised memory CD4+ T cells sorted from blood. Subset noted: CD45RA-negative fraction. The DNA of the CDR3 is TGCGCCAGCAGCCAAGATAGTGGAGGACGAGCGGGGACGACAGATACGCAGTATTTT. Protein product: CASSQDSGGRAGTTDTQYF.